One sample yielded the 31 T cell receptor beta chains listed below, sequenced in a study of circulating CD8 cells and anti-PD-1 response in melanoma. The QIAseq Immune Repertoire TCR panel built the libraries from roughly 15 ng of total RNA. TCRdb called the reads again in MiXCR, with one record for every CDR3 protein. Of around 210 distinct CDR3 sequences in the sample, about 5.1% are singletons; the top ten hold around 70%. Live CD3+CD8+TCRalphabeta+ cells were sorted into four subsets by PD-1 and/or TIGIT. Sequencing was performed on CD8+ T cells from PBMCs, taken at baseline or after one month of anti-PD-1 therapy (not recorded which). These receptors were obtained from a human donor with melanoma.

This clonotype rates as large. This rearrangement joins TRBV19 to TRBJ1-5; 8 bases match TRBD1. Trimming removed 7 bases from V and 5 bases from J; junction bases left unmatched: 10. CDR3 length equals 15 residues. CDR1 LNHDA and CDR2 SQIVND come from the germline V gene (reference sequence). This chain's CDR3 is CASTGRGQGDQPQHF. DNA of the CDR3: TGTGCCAGTACCGGAAGAGGACAGGGAGATCAGCCCCAGCATTTT.

By sample fraction, this clonotype is medium-sized. The V and J genes are TRBV27 and TRBJ1-5; D ambiguous. The CDR3 is 14 residues long. CDR1 MNHEY and CDR2 SMNVEV come from the germline V gene (reference sequence). V lost 1 base, J lost 4 bases, and 8 bases lay in between. The CDR3 sequence is CASSLWAGNQPQHF. The CDR3 nucleotides read TGTGCCAGCAGTTTATGGGCAGGAAATCAGCCCCAGCATTTT.

Sample share makes this clonotype medium-sized. Its ends do not fully match the called genes, so a read error is possible. The chain combines TRBV30 with TRBJ2-7; D is undetermined. CDR1 and CDR2 (germline): GTSNPN, SVGIG (reference sequence). The CDR3 is made up of 14 amino acids. The CDR3 region has the DNA TGTGCCTGGAGTATTTCAGTTTCCATATACGGGCAGTACTTC. As protein: CAWSISVSIYGQYF.

On this clonotype itself: A far more abundant clone sits one base away, making this likely a read error. The rearrangement uses TRBV7-8 and TRBJ2-3; unclear D gene. In germline, CDR1 is SGHVS, CDR2 FQNEAQ. The CDR3 length is 12 residues. CDR3: CASSLDLGTQCF. CDR3 coding DNA: TGTGCCAGCAGCTTAGACTTGGGTACGCAGTGTTTT. Full variable domain (outside the CDR3, taken from reference TRBV7-8 and TRBJ2-3): GAGVSQSPRYKVAKRGQDVALRCDPISGHVSLFWYQQALGQGPEFLTYFQNEAQLDKSGLPSDRFFAERPEGSVSTLKIQRTQQEDSAVYLCASSLDLGTQCFGPGTRLTVL.

By share, this clonotype ranks as medium-sized (0.01 to 0.1%). The rearrangement links TRBV20-1 to TRBJ2-7, with D possibly called TRBD1 or TRBD2 (5 bases each). There are 12 residues in the CDR3. The germline V and J ends were trimmed by 6 bases and 2 bases, with 11 bases remaining between them. Germline V gene lookup returns CDR1 DFQATT and CDR2 SNEGSKA (reference sequence). The CDR3 DNA follows: TGCAGTGCCAATGAGGGGACCTACGAGCAGTACTTC. Amino acids: CSANEGTYEQYF.

Within the sample, this clonotype is medium-sized. The rearrangement uses TRBV6-2 or TRBV6-3 and TRBJ2-1; 7 bases map to TRBD2. The CDR3 consists of 13 residues. CDR1 is MNHEY, CDR2 SVGEGT, per germline. With 5 bases clipped from V and 3 bases from J, the junction kept 1 base outside the gene matches. CDR3 sequence: CASSQRDYNEQFF. The CDR3 bases are TGTGCCAGCAGTCAGCGGGACTACAATGAGCAGTTCTTC.

This clonotype is judged large. V gene TRBV9 combines with J gene TRBJ2-1; tentatively, D is TRBD1 or TRBD2 (6 bases each). V was shortened by 1 base and J by 8 bases, with 16 bases between the two germline ends. The CDR3 is made up of 15 amino acids. In germline, CDR1 is SGDLS, CDR2 YYNGEE. The CDR3 sequence: CASSVWGALGDEQFF. The CDR3 DNA reads as TGTGCCAGCAGCGTATGGGGGGCCCTTGGGGATGAGCAGTTCTTC.

In its sample, this clonotype is medium-sized. The rearrangement uses TRBV3-1 and TRBJ2-3; D is ambiguous. This CDR3 is built from 12 residues. Per the germline V gene, CDR1 is LGHDT and CDR2 is YNNKEL (reference sequence). Between the trimmed V and J ends, which lost 0 bases and 2 bases, there was a span of 0 bases. The CDR3 spells CASSQDTDTQYF. The CDR3 DNA sequence: TGTGCCAGCAGCCAAGACACAGATACGCAGTATTTT.

In its sample, this clonotype ranks as medium-sized (0.01 to 0.1%). The chain is built from TRBV6-5 and TRBJ2-7; a weak D match, TRBD1 (6 bases). Germline assignment: CDR1 MNHEY and CDR2 SVGAGI. The CDR3 covers 14 residues. The germline V and J ends were trimmed by 5 bases and 2 bases, with 13 bases remaining between them. CDR3 in amino acids: CASSHGQITYEQYF. CDR3 bases: TGTGCCAGCAGTCACGGACAGATAACCTACGAGCAGTACTTC.

This clonotype rates as medium-sized. V and J are TRBV20-1 and TRBJ1-1; no clear D gene. There are 13 residues in the CDR3. Germline lookup yields CDR1 DFQATT and CDR2 SNEGSKA (reference sequence). The V end lost 0 bases, the J end lost 3 bases, and 8 bases lay between the germline ends. The CDR3 loop is CSAREGGDTEAFF. DNA of the CDR3: TGCAGTGCTAGAGAGGGCGGTGACACTGAAGCTTTCTTT.

This clonotype is judged large. The gene calls are TRBV19 and TRBJ1-3; possibly TRBD1 for D (6 bases). The V gene lost 4 bases and the J gene lost 3 bases, with 22 bases spanning the gap. From germline, CDR1 is LNHDA and CDR2 SQIVND (reference sequence). This CDR3 region has 18 residues. The CDR3 region has the DNA TGTGCCAGTAGTACCCAGATCGGACAGTTTTTCAGTGGAAACACCATATATTTT. Amino acid sequence: CASSTQIGQFFSGNTIYF.

This clonotype is deemed medium-sized. The chain couples TRBV4-3 to TRBJ2-1; D remains unclear. The germline gives CDR1 LGHNA, CDR2 YSLEER. This CDR3 has 13 amino acids. The V end was cut by 11 bases, the J end by 0 bases, with 11 bases between. The CDR3 sequence is CASRSSSYNEQFF. The CDR3 region has the DNA TGCGCCTCCCGGTCGAGCTCCTACAATGAGCAGTTCTTC.

This rearrangement joins TRBV19 to TRBJ1-2; a weak D match, TRBD1 (5 bases). This CDR3 comprises 13 residues. CDR1 LNHDA and CDR2 SQIVND come from the germline V gene (reference sequence). With 7 bases removed from V and 2 bases from J, the gap between germline ends came to 11 bases. CDR3 DNA: TGTGCCAGTACCATGGGACGGAACTATGGCTACACCTTC. Protein sequence: CASTMGRNYGYTF.

This clonotype appeared a few times. The conserved phenylalanine or tryptophan normally closing the CDR3 is absent here, so this likely arose from a read error. The chain couples TRBV11-2 to TRBJ2-3; no firm D call. Germline V lookup: CDR1 SGHAT, CDR2 FQNNGV. The CDR3 is made up of 12 amino acids. Trimming removed 0 bases from V and 8 bases from J, with 6 bases in between. In DNA form, the CDR3 reads TGTGCCAGCAGCTTAGATCTCGGTACGCAGTATCTT. Translating it yields CASSLDLGTQYL.

By proportion, this clonotype is large (0.1 to 1%). CDR3 sequence reads: CASSFVASRDTQYF. The CDR3 DNA follows: TGTGCCAGTAGTTTTGTGGCCTCCCGAGATACGCAGTATTTT. The rearrangement links TRBV19 to TRBJ2-3; no definite D call. V lost 5 bases, J lost 5 bases, and 14 bases lay in between. The CDR3 is 14 residues long. Germline V CDR1 and CDR2: LNHDA, SQIVND (reference sequence).

In its sample, this clonotype ranks as large. The rearrangement joins TRBV4-1 to TRBJ2-7; D may be TRBD2 (5 bases). Germline V gene sequence: CDR1 MGHRA, CDR2 YSYEKL. This CDR3 is 15 amino acids long. V was trimmed by 3 bases and J by 0 bases, leaving 12 bases between them. The CDR3 region has the DNA TGCGCCAGCAGCCAGAGTCGAGGGTTCTCCTACGAGCAGTACTTC. Residues: CASSQSRGFSYEQYF.

By proportion, this clonotype is medium-sized. The genes are TRBV21-1 and TRBJ2-1; no check of the table's D call, TRBD1, against the DNA was made. TRBV21-1 is labeled a pseudogene. This CDR3 is 19 amino acids long. The CDR3 loop reads CASSKEGAHRDYLYNEQFF. In DNA, the CDR3 is TGTGCCAGCAGCAAGGAGGGGGCGCACCGGGACTATCTTTACAATGAGCAGTTCTTC.

This clonotype is medium-sized within its sample. The chain combines TRBV4-3 with TRBJ2-3; D is ambiguous. This CDR3 region has 16 residues. Between the trimmed V and J ends, which lost 0 bases and 0 bases, there was a span of 10 bases. Germline assignment: CDR1 LGHNA and CDR2 YSLEER. The CDR3 sequence is CASSQEFARSTDTQYF. CDR3 in DNA: TGCGCCAGCAGCCAAGAATTCGCGAGGAGCACAGATACGCAGTATTTT.

The chain employs TRBV7-2 and TRBJ2-3; D gene unclear. Trimming took off 1 base at V and 10 bases at J, with 9 bases between the two ends. This CDR3 has 12 residues. Germline V gene lookup returns CDR1 SGHTA and CDR2 FQGNSA. This chain's CDR3 is CASSLDLGSQYF. The CDR3 coding sequence is TGTGCCAGCAGCTTAGATCTGGGTTCGCAGTATTTT.

By proportion, this clonotype is medium-sized. The chain recombines TRBV5-5 with TRBJ2-7; TRBD2 might be the D (7 bases). The CDR3 is 17 residues long. CDR1 and CDR2 from the germline V gene are SGHKS and YYEKEE (reference sequence). V gave up 4 bases and J gave up 0 bases, with 20 bases separating them. For the CDR3, the DNA is TGTGCCAGCAGCCCGTATTGGGGGGGCGAAGGCTCCTACGAGCAGTACTTC. Protein sequence: CASSPYWGGEGSYEQYF.

By share, this clonotype counts as large (0.1 to 1%). V gene TRBV27 combines with J gene TRBJ2-1, with D possibly being TRBD1 (7 bases). The CDR3 runs to 19 residues. V lost 7 bases and J lost 0, with 25 bases in between. CDR1 is MNHEY and CDR2 is SMNVEV in the germline V gene (reference sequence). The CDR3 DNA sequence: TGTGCCAGCAAAAGGAGGGTAGGGGGCGGCCTAGACTCCTACAATGAGCAGTTCTTC. Translating it yields CASKRRVGGGLDSYNEQFF.

Within the sample, this clonotype is large. V and J are TRBV5-5 and TRBJ2-1; no clear D. The CDR3 totals 14 residues. The germline CDR1 and CDR2 sequences are SGHKS and YYEKEE (reference sequence). Between the trimmed V and J ends, which lost 3 bases and 1 base, there was a span of 8 bases. CDR3 bases: TGTGCCAGCAGCTGGGCAGCTTCCTACAATGAGCAGTTCTTC. Protein: CASSWAASYNEQFF.

Sample share makes this clonotype hyperexpanded. The V gene is TRBV6-2 or TRBV6-3, the J gene TRBJ1-1; D not certain. There are 12 residues in the CDR3. Germline V gene lookup returns CDR1 MNHEY and CDR2 SVGEGT. V lost 0 bases to trimming and J lost 8 bases, with 7 bases between them. The chain's CDR3 is CASSYSIGEAFF. The CDR3 bases are TGTGCCAGCAGTTACTCGATCGGAGAAGCTTTCTTT.

Relative to its sample, this clonotype is medium-sized. The gene calls are TRBV6-2 or TRBV6-3 and TRBJ2-2, with 11 bases identical to TRBD2. The V segment lost 2 bases and the J segment 0 bases; nucleotides outside the gene matches: 5. Germline CDR1 is MNHEY and CDR2 is SVGEGT. The CDR3 length is 18 residues. This CDR3 reads CASSYDTSGGANTGELFF. CDR3 coding DNA: TGTGCCAGCAGTTACGATACTAGCGGGGGTGCGAACACCGGGGAGCTGTTTTTT.

This clonotype is labeled as large (0.1 to 1%). The genes are TRBV19 and TRBJ1-3; 7 bases match TRBD1. Looked up from germline, CDR1 is LNHDA and CDR2 is SQIVND (reference sequence). The CDR3 consists of 15 residues. Trimming removed 3 bases from V and 3 bases from J; junction bases left unmatched: 5. CDR3 in amino acids: CASSIPTGSGNTIYF. The CDR3 DNA follows: TGTGCCAGTAGTATTCCGACAGGGAGTGGAAACACCATATATTTT.

This clonotype is medium-sized by share. V usage is TRBV5-6 and J usage is TRBJ2-4, with D perhaps assigned TRBD1 or TRBD2 (6 bases each). With 4 bases removed from V and 7 bases from J, the gap between germline ends came to 12 bases. This CDR3 contains 13 residues. Germline lookup yields CDR1 SGHDT and CDR2 YYEEEE. CDR3 sequence: CASSAGGGNIQYF. CDR3 nucleotides: TGTGCCAGCAGCGCCGGGGGCGGGAACATTCAGTACTTC.

This clonotype is labeled as large (0.1 to 1%). The J gene is TRBJ2-1, the V gene TRBV19; maybe TRBD2 (5 bases). Trimming pared 2 bases from V and 9 bases from J, leaving 5 bases between. The CDR3 totals 11 residues. Germline CDR1 reads LNHDA; CDR2 reads SQIVND (reference sequence). Here the CDR3 reads CASSISGEQFF. The CDR3 nucleotides read TGTGCCAGTAGTATAAGCGGTGAGCAGTTCTTC.

The V call is TRBV7-3, the J call TRBJ2-3; D unclear. The V end lost 2 bases, the J end lost 8 bases, and 8 bases lay between the germline ends. Germline V gene lookup returns CDR1 SGHTA and CDR2 FQGTGA. The CDR3 has 12 amino acids. Here the CDR3 DNA reads TGTGCCAGCAGCTTAGATCCCGGTACGCAGTATTTT. Translating gives CASSLDPGTQYF.

By share of the sample, this clonotype is hyperexpanded (1% or more). The gene calls are TRBV11-2 and TRBJ2-3, with 10 bases matching TRBD2. V was clipped by 5 bases and J by 0 bases; unmatched bases: 2. Germline CDR1 SGHAT, CDR2 FQNNGV. The CDR3 is 15 amino acids. CDR3 bases: TGTGCCAGCAGCCGGACTAGCGGTAGCACAGATACGCAGTATTTT. It encodes CASSRTSGSTDTQYF. The full variable domain, rest sourced from reference TRBV11-2 and TRBJ2-3, is EAGVAQSPRYKIIEKRQSVAFWCNPISGHATLYWYQQILGQGPKLLIQFQNNGVVDDSQLPKDRFSAERLKGVDSTLKIQPAKLEDSAVYLCASSRTSGSTDTQYFGPGTRLTVL.

Judged by abundance, this clonotype is medium-sized (0.01 to 0.1%). The chain has TRBV6-5 and TRBJ2-2, with D perhaps TRBD2 (5 bases). This CDR3 has 14 residues. Germline V lookup: CDR1 MNHEY, CDR2 SVGAGI. Trimming pared 5 bases from V and 4 bases from J, leaving 11 bases between. The CDR3 nucleotides read TGTGCCAGCAGTCTTCGAGGGAGCACCGGGGAGCTGTTTTTT. It is translated as CASSLRGSTGELFF.

Relative to its sample, this clonotype is large (0.1 to 1%). V is TRBV19 and J is TRBJ1-2, with 9 bases that match TRBD1. The trim removed 10 bases at V and 1 base at J, leaving 4 bases unmatched. Looked up from germline, CDR1 is LNHDA and CDR2 is SQIVND (reference sequence). The CDR3 is 13 residues long. The CDR3 spells CATTGGLNYGYTF. The DNA of the CDR3 is TGTGCCACGACAGGGGGGCTTAACTATGGCTACACCTTC. Full variable domain (remainder filled in from reference TRBV19 and TRBJ1-2): DGGITQSPKYLFRKEGQNVTLSCEQNLNHDAMYWYRQDPGQGLRLIYYSQIVNDFQKGDIAEGYSVSREKKESFPLTVTSAQKNPTAFYLCATTGGLNYGYTFGSGTRLTVV.